The sequence of this TCR beta chain was determined in a study of blood T cell repertoires in COVID-19. About the research overall: Researchers got acute and convalescent COVID-19 samples from the United States, Italy and Spain. From T cells, B-cell-depleted T cells, or PBMCs came the material, which was cDNA or gDNA.

CDR3 length: 15 residues. Germline lookup yields CDR1 MNHEY and CDR2 SMNVEV (reference sequence). Trimming took 3 bases from V and 1 from J, leaving 7 bases between them. How the authors handled the data: Amplification of reference gene primers was used by the study to estimate nucleated cell counts. Clones were read by immunoSEQ multiplex PCR, and TCRdb kept only the in-frame ones, dropping some. V, J and clone size derive from that table, while D and trimming were established from the DNA sequence. Of approximately 160,000 clones in the sample, roughly 90% were seen once. The source material was peripheral blood. The TCR sequence derives from a woman aged 70-85 years with acute or convalescent COVID-19. The rearrangement uses TRBV27 and TRBJ2-6, with unresolved D. Here the CDR3 DNA reads TGTGCCAGCAGTTTTCTGAGTTCTGGGGCCAACGTCCTGACTTTC. It codes for CASSFLSSGANVLTF.